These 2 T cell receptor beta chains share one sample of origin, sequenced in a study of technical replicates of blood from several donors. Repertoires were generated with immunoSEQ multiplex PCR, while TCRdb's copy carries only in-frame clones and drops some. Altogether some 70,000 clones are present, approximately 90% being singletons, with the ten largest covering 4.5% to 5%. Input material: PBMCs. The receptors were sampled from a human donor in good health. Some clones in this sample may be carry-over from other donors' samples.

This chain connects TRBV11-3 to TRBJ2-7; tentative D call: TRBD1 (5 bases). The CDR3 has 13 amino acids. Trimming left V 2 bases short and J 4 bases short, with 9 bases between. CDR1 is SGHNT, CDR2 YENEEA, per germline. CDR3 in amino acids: CASSLLRGYEQYF. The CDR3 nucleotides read TGTGCCAGCAGCTTATTAAGGGGTTACGAGCAGTACTTC.

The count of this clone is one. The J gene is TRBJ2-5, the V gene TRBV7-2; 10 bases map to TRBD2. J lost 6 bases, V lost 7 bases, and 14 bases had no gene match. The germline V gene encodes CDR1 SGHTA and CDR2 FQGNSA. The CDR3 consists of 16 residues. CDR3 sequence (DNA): TGTGCCAGCACCTCCGGTGGTCTAGCGGGGGTTAAGACCCAGTACTTC. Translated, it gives CASTSGGLAGVKTQYF.